This T cell receptor (beta chain) stems from a study of T cells after yellow fever vaccination. General study findings and limits: A weaker but faster secondary response was observed, peaking on day 5 versus 15. Abundant clonotypes from the bulk population could have been carried over as contaminants into FACS-sorted repertoires. Overlap between CD4 and CD8 compartments was detected for a small share of clonotypes.

CDR3 length equals 12 residues. The ends were cut back, 3 bases at V and 15 bases at J, with 15 bases in the middle. MiXCR, applied by TCRdb to the 5' RACE reads, yields one record per CDR3 protein. The table includes 300,000 to 400,000 distinct CDR3 sequences, almost 4% detected once. This clonotype appeared many times. Its target is not known. Sample: PBMCs, taken 5 days after the yellow fever booster vaccination. The chain links TRBV12-3 or TRBV12-4 to TRBJ2-1; D gene uncertain. The receptor was isolated from a man younger than 35 who received the YFV17D yellow fever vaccine. CDR3 sequence: CASSFYTKPSFF. The DNA for the CDR3 is TGTGCCAGCAGTTTTTATACAAAGCCCTCGTTCTTC.